This TCR beta chain came from a study of shared clonotypes between healthy human individuals. V was clipped by 3 bases and J by 3 bases; unmatched bases: 9. The CDR3 runs to 15 residues. Per germline, CDR1 GTSNPN and CDR2 SVGIG (reference sequence). Note on this clone: Its antigen is still unknown.

The naive CD8 subset, CD45RO-negative cells positively selected for CCR7, excluded terminally differentiated effector memory CD45RA+ cells. Study observations and caveats: Generation probability values for non-shared clonotypes were lower than those for clonotypes shared by all four donors. How much donors shared clonotypes was expected to be affected by sequencing depth.

Clones were read by immunoSEQ multiplex PCR, and TCRdb kept only the in-frame ones, dropping some. The repertoire holds about 1,900,000 clones, with roughly 94% as singletons. This chain links TRBV30 with TRBJ2-7; TRBD1 matches 9 bases. The sequenced sample was naive CD8+ T cells sorted from blood. The sequence was obtained from a young man in good health. CDR3 bases: TGTGCCTGGAGCAACCCTGGGACAGGGATCTACGAGCAGTACTTC. It encodes CAWSNPGTGIYEQYF. Looking up the rest from reference TRBV30 and TRBJ2-7 gives the full variable domain: SQTIHQWPATLVQPVGSPLSLECTVEGTSNPNLYWYRQAAGRGLQLLFYSVGIGQISSEVPQNLSASRPQDRQFILSSKKLLLSDSGFYLCAWSNPGTGIYEQYFGPGTRLTVT.